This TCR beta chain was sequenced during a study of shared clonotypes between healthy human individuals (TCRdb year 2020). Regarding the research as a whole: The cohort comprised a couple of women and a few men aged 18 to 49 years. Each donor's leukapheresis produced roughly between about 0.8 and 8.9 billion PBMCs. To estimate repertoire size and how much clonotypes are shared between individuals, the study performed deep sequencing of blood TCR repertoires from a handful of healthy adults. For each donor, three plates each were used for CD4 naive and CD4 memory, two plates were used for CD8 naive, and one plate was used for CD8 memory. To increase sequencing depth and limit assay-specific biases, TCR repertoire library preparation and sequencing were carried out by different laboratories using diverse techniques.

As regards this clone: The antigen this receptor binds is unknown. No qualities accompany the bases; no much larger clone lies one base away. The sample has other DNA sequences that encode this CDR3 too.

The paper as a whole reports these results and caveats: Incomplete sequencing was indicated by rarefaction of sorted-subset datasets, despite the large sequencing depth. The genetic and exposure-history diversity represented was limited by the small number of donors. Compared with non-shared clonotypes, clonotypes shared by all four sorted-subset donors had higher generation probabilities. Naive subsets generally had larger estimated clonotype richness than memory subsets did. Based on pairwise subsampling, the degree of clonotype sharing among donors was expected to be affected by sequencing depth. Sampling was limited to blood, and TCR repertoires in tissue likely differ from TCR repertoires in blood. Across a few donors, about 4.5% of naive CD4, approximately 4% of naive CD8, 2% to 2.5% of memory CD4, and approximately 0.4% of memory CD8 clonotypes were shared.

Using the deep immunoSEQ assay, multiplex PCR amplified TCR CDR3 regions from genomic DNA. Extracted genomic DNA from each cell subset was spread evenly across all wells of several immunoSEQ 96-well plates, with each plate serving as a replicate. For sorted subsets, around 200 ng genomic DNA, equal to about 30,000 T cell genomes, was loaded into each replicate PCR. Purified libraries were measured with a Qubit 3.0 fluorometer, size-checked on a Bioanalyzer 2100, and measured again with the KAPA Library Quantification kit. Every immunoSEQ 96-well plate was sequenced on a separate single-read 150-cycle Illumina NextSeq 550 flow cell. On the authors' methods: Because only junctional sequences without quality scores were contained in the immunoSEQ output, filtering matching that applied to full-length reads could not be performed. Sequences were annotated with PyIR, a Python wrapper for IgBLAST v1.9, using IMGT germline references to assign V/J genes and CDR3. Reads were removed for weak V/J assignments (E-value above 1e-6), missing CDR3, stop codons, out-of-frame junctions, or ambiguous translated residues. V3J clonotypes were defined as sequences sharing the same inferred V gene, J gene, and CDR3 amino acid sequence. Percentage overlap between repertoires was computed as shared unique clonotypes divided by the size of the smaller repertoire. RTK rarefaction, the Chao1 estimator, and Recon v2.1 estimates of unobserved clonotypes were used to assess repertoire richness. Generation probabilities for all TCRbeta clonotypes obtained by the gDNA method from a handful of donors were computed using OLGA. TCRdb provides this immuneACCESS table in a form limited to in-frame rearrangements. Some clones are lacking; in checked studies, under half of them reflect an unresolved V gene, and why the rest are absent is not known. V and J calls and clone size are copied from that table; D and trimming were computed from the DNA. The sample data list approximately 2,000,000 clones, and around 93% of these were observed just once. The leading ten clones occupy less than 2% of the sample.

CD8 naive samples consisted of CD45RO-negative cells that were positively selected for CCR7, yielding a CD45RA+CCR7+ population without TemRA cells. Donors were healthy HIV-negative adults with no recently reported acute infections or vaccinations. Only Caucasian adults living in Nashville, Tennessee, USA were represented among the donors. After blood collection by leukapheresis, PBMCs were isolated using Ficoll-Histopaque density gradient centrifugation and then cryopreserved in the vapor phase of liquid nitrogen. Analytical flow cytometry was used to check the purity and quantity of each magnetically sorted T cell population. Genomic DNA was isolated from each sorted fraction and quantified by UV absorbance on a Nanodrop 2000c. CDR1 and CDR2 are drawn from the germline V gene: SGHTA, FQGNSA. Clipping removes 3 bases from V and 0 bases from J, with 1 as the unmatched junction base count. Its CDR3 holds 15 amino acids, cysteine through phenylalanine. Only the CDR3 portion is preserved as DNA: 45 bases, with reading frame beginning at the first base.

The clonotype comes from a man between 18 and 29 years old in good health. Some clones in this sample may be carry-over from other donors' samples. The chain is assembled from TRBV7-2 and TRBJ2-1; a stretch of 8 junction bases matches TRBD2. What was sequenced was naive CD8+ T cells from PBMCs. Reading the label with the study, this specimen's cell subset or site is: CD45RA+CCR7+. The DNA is TGTGCCAGCAGCTTCAGCGGGAGCTCCTACAATGAGCAGTTCTTC. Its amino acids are CASSFSGSSYNEQFF.